Each of the 7 T cell receptor beta chains below was sequenced from the same sample in a study of T-cell memory formation after mild COVID-19. A single record per CDR3 protein comes from TCRdb applying MiXCR to the 5' RACE reads. The sample records about 190,000 distinct CDR3 sequences, 10% being singletons. The sequenced sample consisted of PBMCs or a T cell subset sorted from them (not recorded which). The receptors were gathered from a young man who had mild COVID-19 (a few samples of this study predate the infection). Cell type and time point are not known.

This clonotype was counted between two and nine times. V usage is TRBV11-2 and J usage is TRBJ2-2; 9 positions agree with TRBD2. The V gene's germline CDR1 is SGHAT and CDR2 FQNNGV. This CDR3 has 15 residues. V was clipped by 7 bases and J by 5 bases; unmatched bases: 8. This chain's CDR3 is CASIRAGGRTGELFF. The CDR3 nucleotides read TGTGCCAGCATCCGAGCGGGGGGTCGTACCGGGGAGCTGTTTTTT.

The V and J genes are TRBV27 and TRBJ1-1; D unclear. V shed 3 bases and J shed 5 bases, with 13 bases lying between them. Germline-derived CDR1 and CDR2 are MNHEY and SMNVEV (reference sequence). CDR3 length equals 14 residues. The CDR3 spells CASSFPGLETEAFF. CDR3 nucleotides: TGTGCCAGCAGTTTCCCAGGTCTTGAAACTGAAGCTTTCTTT.

The rearrangement joins TRBV29-1 to TRBJ1-2; D is undetermined. The CDR3 covers 9 residues. Germline V gene data show CDR1 as SQVTM and CDR2 as ANQGSEA. Trimming cost V 6 bases and J 8 bases, with 7 bases left between them. The CDR3 reads CSVDAGYTF. CDR3 DNA: TGCAGCGTGGATGCGGGCTACACCTTC. The full variable domain, in which reference TRBV29-1 and TRBJ1-2 provide the parts outside the CDR3, is SAVISQKPSRDICQRGTSLTIQCQVDSQVTMMFWYRQQPGQSLTLIATANQGSEATYESGFVIDKFPISRPNLTFSTLTVSNMSPEDSSIYLCSVDAGYTFGSGTRLTVV.

The chain combines TRBV4-3 with TRBJ2-4; D possibly corresponds to TRBD1 (6 bases). This CDR3 spans 16 amino acids. Per the germline V gene, CDR1 is LGHNA and CDR2 is YSLEER. The V end lost 2 bases, the J end lost 3 bases, and 14 bases lay between the germline ends. CDR3 region: CASSQIAAGVKNIQYF. The DNA for the CDR3 is TGCGCCAGCAGCCAAATAGCCGCAGGGGTCAAAAACATTCAGTACTTC.

This clonotype was seen only a few times. V usage is TRBV6-1 and J usage is TRBJ1-5; D unresolved. V dropped 1 base and J dropped 7 bases, with 14 bases sitting between them. This CDR3 region has 15 residues. Per germline, CDR1 MNHNS and CDR2 SASEGT. The CDR3 is CASSEDGRRGQPQHF. Here the CDR3 DNA reads TGTGCCAGCAGTGAAGACGGCAGGCGAGGGCAGCCCCAGCATTTT.

The chain has TRBV7-8 and TRBJ2-1; 7 bases align to TRBD2. Germline values: CDR1 SGHVS, CDR2 FQNEAQ. The CDR3 has 14 amino acids. V lost 4 bases and J lost 5; bases outside the gene matches: 5. The DNA for the CDR3 is TGTGCCAGCAGCTACCAACTAGCGAACAATGAGCAGTTCTTC. Its translation is CASSYQLANNEQFF.

This clonotype appeared a few times. The chain uses TRBV2 and TRBJ1-4, with D possibly TRBD1 on 5 matching bases. This CDR3 is 12 amino acids long. Germline-derived CDR1 and CDR2 are SNHLY and FYNNEI. Trimming removed 4 bases from V and 9 bases from J, with 9 bases in between. DNA for the CDR3: TGTGCCAGCAGTGGCAGGGTAAAAAAACTGTTTTTT. It is translated as CASSGRVKKLFF.